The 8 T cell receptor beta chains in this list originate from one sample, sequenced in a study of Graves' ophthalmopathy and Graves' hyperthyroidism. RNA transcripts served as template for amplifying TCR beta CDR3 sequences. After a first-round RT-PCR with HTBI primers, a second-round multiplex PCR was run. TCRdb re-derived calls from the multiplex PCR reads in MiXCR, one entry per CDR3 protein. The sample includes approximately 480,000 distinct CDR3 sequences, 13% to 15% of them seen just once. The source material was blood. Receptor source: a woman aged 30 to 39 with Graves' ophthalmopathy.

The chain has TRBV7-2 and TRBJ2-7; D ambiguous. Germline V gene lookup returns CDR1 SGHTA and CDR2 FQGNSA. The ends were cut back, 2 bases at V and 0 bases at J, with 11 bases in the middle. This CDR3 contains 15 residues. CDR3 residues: CASSLNGWSSYEQYF. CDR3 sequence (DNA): TGTGCCAGCAGCTTAAACGGATGGAGCTCCTACGAGCAGTACTTC.

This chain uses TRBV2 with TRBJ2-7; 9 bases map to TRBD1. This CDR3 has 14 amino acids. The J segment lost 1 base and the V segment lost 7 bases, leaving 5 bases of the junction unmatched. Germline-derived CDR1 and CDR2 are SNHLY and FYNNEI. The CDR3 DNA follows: TGTGCCAGCAATTTGGGGACAGGGTCCTACGAGCAGTACTTC. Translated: CASNLGTGSYEQYF.

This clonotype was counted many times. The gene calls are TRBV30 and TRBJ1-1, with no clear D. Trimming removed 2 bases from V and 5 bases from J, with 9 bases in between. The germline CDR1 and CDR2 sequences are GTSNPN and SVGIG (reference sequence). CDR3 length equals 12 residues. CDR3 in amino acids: CAWSFPVTEAFF. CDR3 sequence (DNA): TGTGCCTGGAGTTTCCCGGTGACTGAAGCTTTCTTT. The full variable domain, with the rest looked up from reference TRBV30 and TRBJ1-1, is SQTIHQWPATLVQPVGSPLSLECTVEGTSNPNLYWYRQAAGRGLQLLFYSVGIGQISSEVPQNLSASRPQDRQFILSSKKLLLSDSGFYLCAWSFPVTEAFFGQGTRLTVV.

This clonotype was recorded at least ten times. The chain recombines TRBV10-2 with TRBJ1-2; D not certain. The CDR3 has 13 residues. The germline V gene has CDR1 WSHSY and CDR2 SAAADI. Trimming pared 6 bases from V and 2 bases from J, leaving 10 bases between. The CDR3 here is CASRGPANYGYTF. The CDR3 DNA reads TGCGCCAGCAGAGGGCCAGCAAACTATGGCTACACCTTC.

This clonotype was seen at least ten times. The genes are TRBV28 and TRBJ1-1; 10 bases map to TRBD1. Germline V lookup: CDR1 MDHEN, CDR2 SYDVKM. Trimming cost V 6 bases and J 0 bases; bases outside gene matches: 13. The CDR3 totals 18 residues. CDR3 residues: CASSPRGTGVAMNTEAFF. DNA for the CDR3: TGTGCCAGCAGCCCACGGGGGACAGGGGTCGCCATGAACACTGAAGCTTTCTTT.

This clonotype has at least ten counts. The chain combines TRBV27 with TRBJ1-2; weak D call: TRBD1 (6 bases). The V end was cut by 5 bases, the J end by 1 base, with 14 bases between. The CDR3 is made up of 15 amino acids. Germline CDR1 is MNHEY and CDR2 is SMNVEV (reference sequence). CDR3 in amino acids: CASSPRGGLNYGYTF. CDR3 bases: TGTGCCAGCAGTCCTCGAGGGGGGCTTAACTATGGCTACACCTTC.

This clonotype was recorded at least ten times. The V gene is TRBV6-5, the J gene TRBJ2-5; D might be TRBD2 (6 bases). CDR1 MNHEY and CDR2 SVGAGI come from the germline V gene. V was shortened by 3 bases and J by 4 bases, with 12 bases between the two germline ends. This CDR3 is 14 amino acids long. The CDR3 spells CASSYGPEGETQYF. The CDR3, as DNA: TGTGCCAGCAGTTATGGCCCGGAGGGAGAGACCCAGTACTTC.

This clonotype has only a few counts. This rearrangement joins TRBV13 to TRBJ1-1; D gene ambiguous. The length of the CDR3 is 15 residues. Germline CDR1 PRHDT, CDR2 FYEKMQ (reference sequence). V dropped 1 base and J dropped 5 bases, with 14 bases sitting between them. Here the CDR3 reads CASSLVRGGRTEAFF. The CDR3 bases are TGTGCCAGCAGCTTAGTTCGGGGAGGAAGGACTGAAGCTTTCTTT. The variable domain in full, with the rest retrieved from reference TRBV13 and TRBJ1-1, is AAGVIQSPRHLIKEKRETATLKCYPIPRHDTVYWYQQGPGQDPQFLISFYEKMQSDKGSIPDRFSAQQFSDYHSELNMSSLELGDSALYFCASSLVRGGRTEAFFGQGTRLTVV.